The 12 T cell receptor beta chains below were found in one sample sequenced in a study of T cells in Graves' hyperthyroidism and ophthalmopathy. TCR beta CDR3 region amplification was performed from RNA transcripts. An initial round of RT-PCR targeting the TCR CDR3 relied on the HTBI primer set. TCRdb called the multiplex PCR reads again in MiXCR, with one record for every CDR3 protein. Of approximately 400,000 distinct CDR3 sequences listed, about a sixth were seen once; the top ten hold roughly an eighth. Input material: blood. These receptors were taken from a woman aged 18 to 35 with Graves' hyperthyroidism.

The chain uses TRBV10-1 and TRBJ2-3; 13 bases align to TRBD2. The CDR3 has 14 amino acids. J gave up 7 bases and V 6 bases, and 4 bases lay outside the gene matches. The germline CDR1 and CDR2 sequences are WNHNN and SYGVQD (reference sequence). CDR3 residues: CASSRTSGGNTQYF. The CDR3 nucleotides read TGCGCCAGCAGCAGGACTAGCGGGGGCAATACGCAGTATTTT.

The rearrangement joins TRBV4-1 to TRBJ1-3; D unresolved. CDR1 is MGHRA, CDR2 YSYEKL, per germline. The CDR3 is made up of 14 amino acids. Trimming removed 4 bases from V and 4 bases from J, with 11 bases in between. Here the CDR3 reads CASSPPSTGNTIYF. In nucleotides, the CDR3 is TGCGCCAGCAGCCCTCCTTCGACCGGAAACACCATATATTTT.

The rearrangement joins TRBV12-3 or TRBV12-4 to TRBJ2-1; D is unresolved. This CDR3 has 12 residues. V gave up 2 bases and J gave up 9 bases, with 8 bases separating them. In DNA form, the CDR3 reads TGTGCCAGCAGTTTATTTGCCTTTGAGCAGTTCTTC. This codes for CASSLFAFEQFF.

This clonotype has ten or more counts. The chain uses TRBV18 and TRBJ1-2; possibly TRBD1 for D (5 bases). CDR3 length: 15 amino acids. Germline CDR1 is KGHSH and CDR2 is LQKENI. Trimming pared 3 bases from V and 8 bases from J, leaving 19 bases between. Here the CDR3 reads CASSPQSGTASGYTF. The CDR3 nucleotides are TGTGCCAGCTCACCCCAATCCGGGACCGCTTCCGGCTACACCTTC.

This clonotype was recorded at least ten times. The genes are TRBV27 and TRBJ2-7; D is perhaps TRBD1 (7 bases). The CDR3 loop spans 12 amino acids. The V gene lost 5 bases and the J gene lost 6 bases, with 11 bases spanning the gap. Germline values: CDR1 MNHEY, CDR2 SMNVEV (reference sequence). This CDR3 reads CASSRQGGEQYF. In nucleotides, the CDR3 is TGTGCCAGCAGTCGGCAGGGGGGCGAGCAGTACTTC.

V gene TRBV6-2 or TRBV6-3 combines with J gene TRBJ1-2; 8 bases align to TRBD1. The J segment lost 6 bases and the V segment lost 6 bases, leaving 15 bases of the junction unmatched. The CDR3 sequence is 16 residues long. From germline, CDR1 is MNHEY and CDR2 SVGEGT. The CDR3 region has the DNA TGTGCCAGCAGCCCCTCCCCGGACAGGGTGTTGAATGGCTACACCTTC. Protein: CASSPSPDRVLNGYTF.

Ten or more counts support this clonotype. The V and J genes are TRBV5-8 and TRBJ1-6; D is undetermined. The germline CDR1 and CDR2 sequences are SGHTS and YDEGEE. The CDR3 sequence is 17 residues long. V lost 0 bases, J lost 0 bases, and 10 bases lay in between. The CDR3 reads CASSLATTSSYNSPLHF. The CDR3 coding sequence is TGTGCCAGCAGCTTGGCGACAACAAGCTCCTATAATTCACCCCTCCACTTT.

This clonotype was observed a handful of times. The V and J genes are TRBV20-1 and TRBJ1-1; no clear D. Germline loops: CDR1 DFQATT, CDR2 SNEGSKA (reference sequence). Trimming removed 0 bases from V and 1 base from J, with 12 bases in between. The CDR3 has 15 amino acids. The CDR3 sequence: CSARDPDFWNTEAFF. Written as DNA, the CDR3 is TGCAGTGCTAGAGATCCCGACTTCTGGAACACTGAAGCTTTCTTT.

This clonotype was counted a few times. The chain joins TRBV2 to TRBJ1-3; no clear D. In germline, CDR1 is SNHLY, CDR2 FYNNEI. The length of the CDR3 is 12 residues. The ends were cut back, 7 bases at V and 2 bases at J, with 6 bases in the middle. The CDR3 nucleotides are TGTGCCAGCATGTACACTGGAAACACCATATATTTT. It encodes CASMYTGNTIYF.

This clonotype has ten or more counts. This sequence joins TRBV11-2 and TRBJ1-1, with 7 bases that match TRBD1. Germline loops: CDR1 SGHAT, CDR2 FQNNGV. The length of the CDR3 is 15 residues. Losses at the gene ends were 7 bases for V and 5 bases for J; bases not matched to a gene: 13. CDR3 nucleotide sequence: TGTGCCAGCAACACCCAGGGGGGTTTGAGGACTGAAGCTTTCTTT. Its protein product is CASNTQGGLRTEAFF.

This clonotype came up many times. V usage is TRBV3-1 and J usage is TRBJ2-3; 8 bases map to TRBD1. Trimming took 3 bases from V and 1 from J; bases not matched to a gene: 3. CDR1 and CDR2 from the germline V gene are LGHDT and YNNKEL (reference sequence). The CDR3 extends over 15 amino acids. This chain's CDR3 is CASSHDRGGTDTQYF. The CDR3 bases are TGTGCCAGCAGCCACGACAGGGGCGGCACAGATACGCAGTATTTT.

There are many counts of this clonotype. The chain has TRBV7-8 and TRBJ2-3; D may be TRBD1 (5 bases). Germline V lookup: CDR1 SGHVS, CDR2 FQNEAQ. Trimming left V 1 base short and J 2 bases short, with 10 bases between. CDR3 length equals 15 residues. CDR3 region: CASSLDRSHTDTQYF. Written as DNA, the CDR3 is TGTGCCAGCAGCTTAGACAGGTCCCACACAGATACGCAGTATTTT. Supplemented by reference TRBV7-8 and TRBJ2-3, the full variable domain reads GAGVSQSPRYKVAKRGQDVALRCDPISGHVSLFWYQQALGQGPEFLTYFQNEAQLDKSGLPSDRFFAERPEGSVSTLKIQRTQQEDSAVYLCASSLDRSHTDTQYFGPGTRLTVL.